These 3 T cell receptor beta chains originate from one sample sequenced in a study of cytomegalovirus exposure and HLA in healthy donors. The table came from immunoSEQ multiplex PCR; TCRdb's copy has only in-frame clones and leaves some out. Of around 100,000 clones listed, around 84% were seen once; the top ten hold roughly 20%. The specimen was PBMCs. The receptors were gathered from a man between 18 and 35 years old in good health and CMV-seropositive.

The chain recombines TRBV2 with TRBJ2-5; a possible D gene is TRBD2 (5 bases). This CDR3 is 13 amino acids long. Germline V gene sequence: CDR1 SNHLY, CDR2 FYNNEI. The germline V and J ends were trimmed by 2 bases and 5 bases, with 9 bases remaining between them. CDR3 amino acids: CASSESGRETQYF. The CDR3 DNA reads TGTGCCAGCAGTGAAAGCGGACGGGAGACCCAGTACTTC.

V gene TRBV15 combines with J gene TRBJ2-7; TRBD2 might be the D (5 bases). Trimming shortened V by 1 base and J by 5 bases, and 12 bases separated the two germline ends. Germline V gives CDR1 LNHNV, CDR2 YYDKDF (reference sequence). The CDR3 spans 14 residues. The CDR3 reads CATSRGREVNEQYF. The CDR3 coding sequence is TGTGCCACCAGCAGAGGACGGGAAGTCAACGAGCAGTACTTC.

The chain joins TRBV30 to TRBJ1-2; D perhaps matches TRBD1 (6 bases). The CDR3 sequence is 12 residues long. V lost 6 bases and J lost 5, with 13 bases in between. Germline lookup yields CDR1 GTSNPN and CDR2 SVGIG (reference sequence). The chain's CDR3 is CACTGSSYGYTF. The CDR3 DNA reads TGTGCCTGCACAGGGTCGAGTTATGGCTACACCTTC.